This T cell receptor (beta chain) was identified during a study of T cell repertoires in cytomegalovirus infection. The CDR3 totals 19 residues. Losses at the gene ends were 1 base for V and 6 bases for J; bases not matched to a gene: 19. Germline lookup yields CDR1 SGHAT and CDR2 FQNNGV. This clonotype was counted between two and nine times. Its antigen is still unknown. TCRdb passed the reads through MiXCR, listing each CDR3 protein once. The sample yields under 95,000 distinct CDR3 sequences, under 55% seen once. The chain joins TRBV11-2 to TRBJ2-3, with 7 bases fitting TRBD2. The source is a human donor in good health (CMV status not recorded). Some clones in this sample may be carry-over from other donors' samples. The sequencing here drew on CD8+ T cells from cultured PBMCs, taken from culture after CMV antigen stimulation. This chain's CDR3 is CASSLGSPKTGRGLDTQYF. The DNA for the CDR3 is TGTGCCAGCAGCTTAGGGTCCCCCAAAACGGGGAGGGGACTCGATACGCAGTATTTT.